This T cell receptor beta chain stems from a study of CD8+ T cells in alopecia areata. Study-wide background: Treated patients were dosed with oral tofacitinib, taking 5 to 10 mg twice daily. Findings and limits, study-wide: Higher clonality was seen in lesional scalp than in normal scalp, especially in alopecia totalis/universalis.

The CDR3 is 14 amino acids. V lost 4 bases to trimming and J lost 4 bases; unmatched junction nucleotides: 5. Germline values: CDR1 MNHNS, CDR2 SASEGT. Note on this clone: The antigen is unknown.

Treatment in this sample: oral pan-JAK inhibitor, 5-10 mg twice daily. The sequencing template was cDNA reverse transcribed from extracted RNA. Data came from immunoSEQ multiplex PCR; TCRdb stores just in-frame clones and leaves some out. The sample holds about 200,000 clones, roughly 50% seen once. The chain carries TRBV6-1 and TRBJ1-2; 8 bases fit TRBD1. This receptor was taken from a human donor with alopecia areata. This material consisted of CD4+ T cells sorted from blood, taken at week 24, from a patient treated with tofacitinib. CDR3 protein: CASSVRDRTYGYTF. The CDR3, as DNA: TGTGCCAGCAGTGTCCGGGACAGGACCTATGGCTACACCTTC.